This TCR beta chain was obtained from a study of T cells expressing NK-cell markers. TCRdb reprocessed the 5' RACE reads, keeping one entry per CDR3 protein, no DNA. The sample spans hundreds of thousands of distinct CDR3 sequences; the ten largest clones claim roughly 4.2%. This CDR3 spans 15 amino acids. Germline V CDR1 and CDR2: KGHSH, LQKENI. The rearrangement uses TRBV18 and TRBJ2-7. The TCR comes from a woman between 18 and 69 years old in good health. Sequenced material: blood T cells: a sorted CD56 or NKG2C T cell subset, CD4+ or CD8+ T cells, or bulk PBMC T cells (not recorded which). CDR3: CASSPDSGPGLEQYF.